The rows below give T cell receptor beta chains drawn from one sample of a study of cytomegalovirus exposure and HLA in healthy donors. Clones were read by immunoSEQ multiplex PCR, and TCRdb kept only the in-frame ones, dropping some. The table records about 190,000 clones, around 79% of them present only once. The sequenced sample was PBMCs. All receptors derive from a woman under 30 in good health and CMV-seronegative. The CDR3 runs from the conserved cysteine through the conserved F or W. D genes are given only for firm matches. Only some rows state a clone size, as once, few, many or a class for expanded clones.

v_gene,abundance,d_gene,j_gene,CDR3aa,CDR3nt
TRBV11-3,-,-,TRBJ2-2,CASSAGFRTGELFF,TGTGCCAGCAGCGCGGGGTTTCGCACCGGGGAGCTGTTTTTT
TRBV7-9,-,-,TRBJ1-5,CASSLDRVQPQHF,TGTGCCAGCAGCTTAGATCGGGTTCAGCCCCAGCATTTT
TRBV10-3,-,-,TRBJ2-1,CAISESQGRDEQFF,TGTGCCATCAGTGAAAGCCAGGGGAGGGATGAGCAGTTCTTC
TRBV14,-,TRBD1,TRBJ1-2,CASSQAGQGANYGYTF,TGTGCCAGCAGCCAAGCAGGACAGGGTGCGAACTATGGCTACACCTTC
TRBV2,few,-,TRBJ2-2,CASSQIGELFF,TGTGCCAGCAGTCAAATCGGGGAGCTGTTTTTT
TRBV6-5,-,-,TRBJ1-1,CASGGGGKAFF,TGTGCCAGCGGTGGGGGAGGGAAAGCTTTCTTT
TRBV27,-,-,TRBJ1-5,CASSSTRDSFHQPQHF,TGTGCCAGCAGTTCCACCCGCGACAGCTTTCATCAGCCCCAGCATTTT
TRBV18,-,TRBD1,TRBJ1-4,CASSPPTAGGEKLFF,TGTGCCAGCTCACCACCAACGGCAGGGGGTGAAAAACTGTTTTTT
TRBV9,-,TRBD2,TRBJ2-3,CASSVIGTGGAGTDTQYF,TGTGCCAGCAGCGTAATCGGGACGGGAGGGGCGGGCACAGATACGCAGTATTTT
TRBV6-5,-,TRBD1,TRBJ1-2,CASSYGTGEANYGYTF,TGTGCCAGCAGTTACGGGACAGGGGAAGCTAACTATGGCTACACCTTC
TRBV10-3,-,-,TRBJ2-3,CATGQGAADTQYF,TGTGCCACCGGGCAGGGCGCGGCAGATACGCAGTATTTT
TRBV28,-,-,TRBJ2-7,CASIPRGSIEQYF,TGTGCCAGCATCCCAAGGGGGTCCATCGAGCAGTACTTC
TRBV2,-,-,TRBJ1-1,CASMIESSNTEAFF,TGTGCCAGCATGATTGAGTCTTCGAACACTGAAGCTTTCTTT
TRBV6-1,-,-,TRBJ2-7,CASRPTQATYEQYF,TGTGCCAGCAGGCCCACACAGGCCACCTACGAGCAGTACTTC
TRBV7-2,-,-,TRBJ1-6,CASRPPLLYGLGSPLHF,TGTGCCAGCAGACCACCCCTCTTATACGGACTCGGCTCACCCCTCCACTTT
TRBV28,few,TRBD1,TRBJ1-6,CATAPTKGASYNSPLHF,TGTGCCACCGCCCCCACAAAGGGGGCCTCCTATAATTCACCCCTCCACTTT
TRBV28,few,TRBD1,TRBJ2-1,CASSSTDRDRGERTYNEQFF,TGTGCCAGCAGTTCAACAGACCGGGACAGGGGGGAGCGAACCTACAATGAGCAGTTCTTC
TRBV7-3,-,TRBD1,TRBJ2-3,CASSWGQGAFGDTQYF,TGTGCCAGCAGCTGGGGACAGGGGGCCTTTGGAGATACGCAGTATTTT
TRBV5-4,-,-,TRBJ2-7,CASSRTGNSEQYF,TGTGCCAGCAGCCGAACAGGGAACAGCGAGCAGTACTTC
TRBV4-1,-,TRBD2,TRBJ2-7,CASSQPPGGTSGGPGGYEQYF,TGCGCCAGCAGCCAGCCCCCTGGAGGGACTAGCGGGGGCCCCGGTGGCTACGAGCAGTACTTC
TRBV4-2,-,TRBD1,TRBJ2-7,CASSQAGTGPYEQYF,TGTGCCAGCAGCCAAGCCGGGACAGGACCCTACGAGCAGTACTTC
TRBV6-6,-,TRBD1,TRBJ1-1,CASRGGAETEAFF,TGTGCCAGCAGAGGGGGCGCGGAGACTGAAGCTTTCTTT
TRBV25-1,-,-,TRBJ2-5,CASSEYFQVYQETQYF,TGTGCCAGCAGTGAATATTTTCAGGTGTACCAAGAGACCCAGTACTTC
TRBV6-9,few,-,TRBJ1-5,CAATGHCGNQPQHF,TGTGCCGCCACTGGACACTGTGGCAATCAGCCCCAGCATTTT
TRBV7-8,-,-,TRBJ2-3,CGSSTTDTQYF,TGCGGGTCATCAACCACAGATACGCAGTATTTT
TRBV29-1,once,TRBD2,TRBJ2-1,CSVLDRGVSSGSHYNEQFF,TGCAGCGTACTCGACAGGGGAGTTTCTAGCGGGAGTCACTACAATGAGCAGTTCTTC
TRBV5-5,-,-,TRBJ1-1,CASSPSFMNTEAFF,TGTGCCAGCAGCCCCTCTTTTATGAACACTGAAGCTTTCTTT
TRBV6-5,-,TRBD1,TRBJ1-2,CASSRGQKYGYTF,TGTGCCAGCAGTAGGGGACAGAAATATGGCTACACCTTC
TRBV28,few,TRBD2,TRBJ2-5,CASSLGPASGDQETQYF,TGTGCCAGCAGTTTAGGGCCCGCTAGCGGGGACCAAGAGACCCAGTACTTC
TRBV9,-,TRBD2,TRBJ2-3,CASSVDPNPAGGGGTDTQYF,TGTGCCAGCAGCGTAGACCCAAATCCGGCGGGGGGAGGGGGGACAGATACGCAGTATTTT
TRBV4-2,few,-,TRBJ2-7,CASSQDRGAYEQYF,TGTGCCAGCAGCCAAGACAGGGGGGCCTACGAGCAGTACTTC
TRBV5-8,-,-,TRBJ1-5,CASSLQRGLGSNQPQHF,TGTGCCAGCAGCCTACAAAGGGGTCTCGGGAGCAATCAGCCCCAGCATTTT
TRBV6-1,-,-,TRBJ1-2,CASSESGVLACYTF,TGTGCCAGCAGCGAGAGCGGGGTTTTGGCTTGCTACACCTTC
TRBV7-9,-,TRBD1,TRBJ2-7,CASSTGVPYEQYF,TGTGCCAGCTCCACAGGGGTACCCTACGAGCAGTACTTC
TRBV10-3,-,TRBD1,TRBJ1-2,CAISSGGGNYGYTF,TGTGCCATCAGTTCAGGGGGTGGAAACTATGGCTACACCTTC
TRBV5-1,-,-,TRBJ2-5,CASSPYDSQETQYF,TGCGCCAGCAGCCCCTACGACAGCCAAGAGACCCAGTACTTC
TRBV5-1,-,TRBD1,TRBJ2-2,CASTVDRGRTGELFF,TGCGCCAGCACCGTAGACAGGGGGCGCACCGGGGAGCTGTTTTTT
TRBV11-2,few,-,TRBJ2-7,CASSLVIQGRDEQYF,TGTGCCAGCAGCTTAGTCATCCAGGGGCGCGACGAGCAGTACTTC
TRBV6-5,-,-,TRBJ2-1,CASSYEGSSYNEQFF,TGTGCCAGCAGTTACGAGGGTAGCTCCTACAATGAGCAGTTCTTC
TRBV15,-,TRBD2,TRBJ2-1,CATSRDHGAGGWNEQFF,TGTGCCACCAGCAGAGATCACGGGGCGGGAGGATGGAATGAGCAGTTCTTC